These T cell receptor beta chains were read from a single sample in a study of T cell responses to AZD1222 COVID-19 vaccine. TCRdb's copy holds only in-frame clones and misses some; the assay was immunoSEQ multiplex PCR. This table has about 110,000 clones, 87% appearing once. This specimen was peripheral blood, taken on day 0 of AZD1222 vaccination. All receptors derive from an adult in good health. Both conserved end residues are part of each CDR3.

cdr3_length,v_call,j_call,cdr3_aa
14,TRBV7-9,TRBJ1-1,CASSSLGENTEAFF
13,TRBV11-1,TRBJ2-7,CASSRARVSEQYF
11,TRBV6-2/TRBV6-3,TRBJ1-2,CASSAWDGYTF
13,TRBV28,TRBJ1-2,CASRPGQGYGYTF
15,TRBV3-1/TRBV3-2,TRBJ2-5,CASKGTSGYQETQYF
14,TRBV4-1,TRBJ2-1,CASSQGGSYNEQFF
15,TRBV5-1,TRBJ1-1,CASSSLQGEVTEAFF
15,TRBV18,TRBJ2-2,CASSPDRANTGELFF
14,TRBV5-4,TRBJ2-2,CASSSSFNTGELFF
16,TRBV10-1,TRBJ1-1,CASSDFGQPLNTEAFF
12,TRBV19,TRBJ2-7,CASQGLGYEQYF
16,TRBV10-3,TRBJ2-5,CAISESLSLLQETQYF
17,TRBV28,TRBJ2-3,CASSLGTSGIRTDTQYF
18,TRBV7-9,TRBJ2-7,CASSPWTALLSYPYEQYF
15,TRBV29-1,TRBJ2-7,CSVVTGTGAIYEQYF
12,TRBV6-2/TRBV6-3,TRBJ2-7,CASSREPYEQYF
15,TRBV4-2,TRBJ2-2,CASSQVQRNTGELFF
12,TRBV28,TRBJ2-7,CASSPSGREQYF
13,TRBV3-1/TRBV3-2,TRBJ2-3,CASSPSGLDTQYF
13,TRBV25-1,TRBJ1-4,CASRRASVEKLFF
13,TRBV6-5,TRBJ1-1,CAIAVFLNTEAFF
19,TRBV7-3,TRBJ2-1,CASSSQPQLAVAGGREQFF
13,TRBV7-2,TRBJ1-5,CASREDSNQPQHF
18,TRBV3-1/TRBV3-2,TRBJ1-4,CASSQAAGFGGRVEKLFF
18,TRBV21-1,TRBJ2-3,CASRPGEGEERSTDTQYF
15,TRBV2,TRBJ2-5,CASKGERGNQETQYF
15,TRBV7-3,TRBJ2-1,CASSPWGGAQDEQFF
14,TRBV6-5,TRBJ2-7,CASTVPGREGEQYF
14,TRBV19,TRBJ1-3,CASPPGHSGNTIYF
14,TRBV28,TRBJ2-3,CASSLQVGGNTQYF
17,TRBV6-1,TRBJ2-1,CASSESLLAASYNEQFF
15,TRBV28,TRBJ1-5,CASSDPGGSNQPQHF
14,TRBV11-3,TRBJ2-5,CASSLESRGETQYF